Listed below are T cell receptor beta chains from one sample, sequenced in a study of T cell responses to AZD1222 COVID-19 vaccine. Produced via immunoSEQ multiplex PCR; TCRdb's table is partial and in-frame only. There are 150,000 or so clones in the sample; 88% occur only once, and around 5.9% lies in the top ten. The material sequenced was peripheral blood, taken on day 0 of AZD1222 vaccination. The source of these receptors is an adult in good health. Both conserved end residues are part of each CDR3. Each record gives: D gene, J gene, V gene, clone size, CDR3 DNA, CDR3 protein. D genes are given only for firm matches. Clone size is shown for a subset of rows, as once, few, many or a class of expanded clone.

d_gene: NA; j_gene: TRBJ1-6; v_gene: TRBV6-5; abundance: NA; CDR3nt: TGTGCCAGCAGGCCGCAGAGCTCCTATAATTCACCCCTCCACTTT; CDR3aa: CASRPQSSYNSPLHF
d_gene: NA; j_gene: TRBJ1-6; v_gene: TRBV6-4; abundance: NA; CDR3nt: TGTGCCAGCAGTGAAAGGAATGAACGTAATTCACCCCTCCACTTT; CDR3aa: CASSERNERNSPLHF
d_gene: TRBD1; j_gene: TRBJ1-6; v_gene: TRBV5-4; abundance: NA; CDR3nt: TGTGCCAGCAGCAACCGGGACAGGGGGAGTTCACCCCTCCACTTT; CDR3aa: CASSNRDRGSSPLHF
d_gene: TRBD2; j_gene: TRBJ2-3; v_gene: TRBV9; abundance: NA; CDR3nt: TGTGCCAGCAGCGTTAGCGGGGGGGGCACAGATACGCAGTATTTT; CDR3aa: CASSVSGGGTDTQYF
d_gene: NA; j_gene: TRBJ2-5; v_gene: TRBV29-1; abundance: NA; CDR3nt: TGCAGCGCGGGGGTGGGACAAGAGACCCAGTACTTC; CDR3aa: CSAGVGQETQYF
d_gene: TRBD2; j_gene: TRBJ2-7; v_gene: TRBV7-9; abundance: NA; CDR3nt: TGTGCCAGCAGCCCTACAGCGGGAGCCCTCTACGAGCAGTACTTC; CDR3aa: CASSPTAGALYEQYF
d_gene: NA; j_gene: TRBJ1-2; v_gene: TRBV28; abundance: NA; CDR3nt: TGTGCCAGCCGCGCAAACTATGGCTACACCTTC; CDR3aa: CASRANYGYTF
d_gene: TRBD1; j_gene: TRBJ1-3; v_gene: TRBV19; abundance: NA; CDR3nt: TGTGCCAGTATAACGGACAGGGGGCTACGATCTGGAAACACCATATATTTT; CDR3aa: CASITDRGLRSGNTIYF
d_gene: TRBD1; j_gene: TRBJ2-7; v_gene: TRBV30; abundance: NA; CDR3nt: TGTGCCTGGCGTCAGGGGACAGGTCCACTCTACGAGCAGTACTTC; CDR3aa: CAWRQGTGPLYEQYF
d_gene: TRBD2; j_gene: TRBJ2-2; v_gene: TRBV9; abundance: NA; CDR3nt: TGTGCCAGCAGCGTAGCGAGGAGGGGACTAGCGGCGAACACCGGGGAGCTGTTTTTT; CDR3aa: CASSVARRGLAANTGELFF
d_gene: NA; j_gene: TRBJ1-5; v_gene: TRBV28; abundance: NA; CDR3nt: TGTGCCAGCAGTTCAGGCAGGGAAGGATATCAGCCCCAGCATTTT; CDR3aa: CASSSGREGYQPQHF
d_gene: TRBD2; j_gene: TRBJ2-1; v_gene: TRBV28; abundance: NA; CDR3nt: TGTGCCAGCAGTGTCGGGACTAGTACGCGTTCCCGGTTCTTC; CDR3aa: CASSVGTSTRSRFF
d_gene: NA; j_gene: TRBJ1-1; v_gene: TRBV12-3/TRBV12-4; abundance: NA; CDR3nt: TGTGCCAGCAGTTTGGGATTGAGTACTGAAGCTTTCTTT; CDR3aa: CASSLGLSTEAFF
d_gene: TRBD1; j_gene: TRBJ2-7; v_gene: TRBV5-1; abundance: NA; CDR3nt: TGCGCCAGCAGCTTGGCCCCAGGGGGTGGCGAGCAGTACTTC; CDR3aa: CASSLAPGGGEQYF
d_gene: NA; j_gene: TRBJ2-3; v_gene: TRBV18; abundance: few; CDR3nt: TGTGCCAGCTCTCAGACTTCGGGAGATACGCAGTATTTT; CDR3aa: CASSQTSGDTQYF
d_gene: NA; j_gene: TRBJ1-5; v_gene: TRBV18; abundance: NA; CDR3nt: TGTGCCAGCTCACCACCCGGTAAGCACCCGAATAGCAATCAGCCCCAGCATTTT; CDR3aa: CASSPPGKHPNSNQPQHF
d_gene: TRBD1; j_gene: TRBJ1-6; v_gene: TRBV6-1; abundance: NA; CDR3nt: TGTGCCAGCAGTGAACCCCCCGCTAGGACAGGACGGTGGAATTCACCCCTCCACTTT; CDR3aa: CASSEPPARTGRWNSPLHF
d_gene: NA; j_gene: TRBJ1-1; v_gene: TRBV28; abundance: few; CDR3nt: TGTGCCAGCAGTCTAAGACTGGTTACTGAAGCTTTCTTT; CDR3aa: CASSLRLVTEAFF
d_gene: TRBD1; j_gene: TRBJ2-3; v_gene: TRBV4-3; abundance: NA; CDR3nt: TGCGCCAGCAGCCAAGAGGGGACAGGGTACACAGATACGCAGTATTTT; CDR3aa: CASSQEGTGYTDTQYF
d_gene: NA; j_gene: TRBJ1-4; v_gene: TRBV28; abundance: NA; CDR3nt: TGTGCCAGCAGTGACCGGGGACCAACTAATGAAAAACTGTTTTTT; CDR3aa: CASSDRGPTNEKLFF
d_gene: TRBD1; j_gene: TRBJ1-1; v_gene: TRBV7-3; abundance: NA; CDR3nt: TGTGCCAGCAGCCCGACACCAGGGGGCGGTATCACTGAAGCTTTCTTT; CDR3aa: CASSPTPGGGITEAFF
d_gene: NA; j_gene: TRBJ1-6; v_gene: TRBV6-6; abundance: NA; CDR3nt: TGTGCCAGCAGTTACTCCAGCGAGTATAATTCACCCCTCCACTTT; CDR3aa: CASSYSSEYNSPLHF
d_gene: TRBD1; j_gene: TRBJ2-2; v_gene: TRBV4-3; abundance: NA; CDR3nt: TGCGCCAGCAGCCAGGAACCACTCGGACAGGGGGACACCGGGGAGCTGTTTTTT; CDR3aa: CASSQEPLGQGDTGELFF
d_gene: NA; j_gene: TRBJ1-5; v_gene: TRBV28; abundance: NA; CDR3nt: TGTGCCAGCGAACAACAAAGCAATCAGCCCCAGCATTTT; CDR3aa: CASEQQSNQPQHF
d_gene: NA; j_gene: TRBJ1-3; v_gene: TRBV6-2/TRBV6-3; abundance: NA; CDR3nt: TGTGCCAGCAGTTACGACGGGGGCTCGACCGGGAACACCATATATTTT; CDR3aa: CASSYDGGSTGNTIYF
d_gene: NA; j_gene: TRBJ1-2; v_gene: TRBV27; abundance: NA; CDR3nt: TGTGCCAGCAGGAACCCTAGGGGGATTAAGGGCTACACCTTC; CDR3aa: CASRNPRGIKGYTF
d_gene: NA; j_gene: TRBJ1-2; v_gene: TRBV28; abundance: once; CDR3nt: TGTGCCAGCAGTTTAACCAGGGGAACCTATGGCTACACCTTC; CDR3aa: CASSLTRGTYGYTF